The sequence of this TCR beta chain was determined in a study of OX40 agonist ivuxolimab in advanced cancers. Notes on the study in general: Clones of CD4+ and CD8+ blood T cells grew by week 6 at doses of 0.1 to 3.0 mg/kg.

This CDR3 spans 13 amino acids. Trimming cost V 3 bases and J 3 bases, with 7 bases left between them. CDR1 SGHKS and CDR2 YYEKEE come from the germline V gene (reference sequence). TCRdb keeps only in-frame clones here, not all; method: immunoSEQ multiplex PCR. The data show 50,000 to 65,000 clones, with about 81% seen just once and around 0.71% held by the top ten. This clone has only a few counts. Its specificity is unknown. This receptor was identified in an adult with an advanced solid tumor such as melanoma, head and neck, liver or kidney cancer. The chain is built from TRBV5-5 and TRBJ1-3; a weak D match, TRBD1 (5 bases). Source: CD4+ or CD8+ T cells sorted from blood, taken in a trial of the OX40 agonist ivuxolimab. The DNA of the CDR3 is TGTGCCAGCAGCTGGGACGGTGGAAACACCATATATTTT. Its protein is CASSWDGGNTIYF.